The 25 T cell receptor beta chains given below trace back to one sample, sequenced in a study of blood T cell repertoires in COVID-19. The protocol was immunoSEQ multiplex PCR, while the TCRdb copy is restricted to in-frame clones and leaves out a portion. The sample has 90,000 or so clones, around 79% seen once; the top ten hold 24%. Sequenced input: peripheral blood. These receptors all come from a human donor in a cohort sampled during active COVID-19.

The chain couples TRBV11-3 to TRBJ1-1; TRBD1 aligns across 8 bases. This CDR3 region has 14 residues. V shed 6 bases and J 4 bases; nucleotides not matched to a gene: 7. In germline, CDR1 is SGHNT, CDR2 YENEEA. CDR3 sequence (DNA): TGTGCCAGCAGACACAGGGGGTCGAGCACTGAAGCTTTCTTT. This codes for CASRHRGSSTEAFF.

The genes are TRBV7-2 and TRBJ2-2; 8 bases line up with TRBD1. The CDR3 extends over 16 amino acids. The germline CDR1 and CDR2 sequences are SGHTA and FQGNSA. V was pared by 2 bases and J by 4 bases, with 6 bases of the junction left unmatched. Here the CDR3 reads CASSLSGQGLTGELFF. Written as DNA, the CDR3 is TGTGCCAGCAGCTTATCCGGACAGGGCCTCACCGGGGAGCTGTTTTTT.

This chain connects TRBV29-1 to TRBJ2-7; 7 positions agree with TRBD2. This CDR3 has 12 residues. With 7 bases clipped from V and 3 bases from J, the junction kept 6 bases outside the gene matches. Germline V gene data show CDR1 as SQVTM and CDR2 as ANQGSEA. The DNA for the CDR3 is TGCAGCGCCGGTCCGGGGGGCTACGAGCAGTACTTC. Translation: CSAGPGGYEQYF.

In nucleotides, the CDR3 is TGCGCCAGCAGCTCGGGACTAGTGTCTTACGAGCAGTACTTC. Translating it yields CASSSGLVSYEQYF. The chain combines TRBV5-1 with TRBJ2-7; 8 positions match TRBD2. Trimming cost V 3 bases and J 4 bases; bases outside gene matches: 6. Germline lookup yields CDR1 SGHRS and CDR2 YFSETQ. This CDR3 has 14 residues.

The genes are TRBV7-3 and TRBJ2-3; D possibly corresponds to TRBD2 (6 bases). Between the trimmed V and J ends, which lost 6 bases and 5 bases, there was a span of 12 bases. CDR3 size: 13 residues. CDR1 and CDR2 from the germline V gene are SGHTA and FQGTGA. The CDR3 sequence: CASSREGGDTQYF. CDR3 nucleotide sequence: TGTGCCAGCAGTCGTGAGGGAGGAGATACGCAGTATTTT.

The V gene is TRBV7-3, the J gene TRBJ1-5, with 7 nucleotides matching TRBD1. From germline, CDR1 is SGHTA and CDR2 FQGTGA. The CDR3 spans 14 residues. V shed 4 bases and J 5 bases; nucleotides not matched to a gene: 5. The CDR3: CASSSGQEYQPQHF. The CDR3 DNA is TGTGCCAGCAGCTCTGGACAGGAGTATCAGCCCCAGCATTTT. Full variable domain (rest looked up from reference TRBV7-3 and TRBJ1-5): GAGVSQTPSNKVTEKGKYVELRCDPISGHTALYWYRQSLGQGPEFLIYFQGTGAADDSGLPNDRFFAVRPEGSVSTLKIQRTERGDSAVYLCASSSGQEYQPQHFGDGTRLSIL.

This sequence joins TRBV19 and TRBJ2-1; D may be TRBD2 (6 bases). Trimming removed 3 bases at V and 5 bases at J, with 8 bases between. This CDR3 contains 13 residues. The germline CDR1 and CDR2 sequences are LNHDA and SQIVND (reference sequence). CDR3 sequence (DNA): TGTGCCAGTAGTATGGAGCGGGACAATGAGCAGTTCTTC. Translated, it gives CASSMERDNEQFF.

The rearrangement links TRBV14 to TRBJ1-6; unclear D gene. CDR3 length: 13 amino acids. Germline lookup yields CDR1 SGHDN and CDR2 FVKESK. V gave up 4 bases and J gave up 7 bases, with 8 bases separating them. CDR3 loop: CASSRELNSPLHF. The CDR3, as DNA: TGTGCCAGCAGCCGAGAACTGAATTCACCCCTCCACTTT.

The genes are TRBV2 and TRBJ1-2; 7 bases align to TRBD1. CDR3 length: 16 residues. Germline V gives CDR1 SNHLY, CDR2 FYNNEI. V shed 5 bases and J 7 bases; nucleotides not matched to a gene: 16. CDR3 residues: CASSPGAETGTSGYTF. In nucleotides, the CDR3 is TGTGCCAGCAGTCCCGGGGCGGAGACAGGGACAAGTGGCTACACCTTC.

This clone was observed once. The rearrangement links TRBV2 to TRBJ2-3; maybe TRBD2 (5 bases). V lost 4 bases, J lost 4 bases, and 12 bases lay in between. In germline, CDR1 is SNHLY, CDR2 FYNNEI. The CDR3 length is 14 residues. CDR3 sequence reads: CASSVTMGADTQYF. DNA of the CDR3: TGTGCCAGCAGTGTGACGATGGGAGCAGATACGCAGTATTTT.

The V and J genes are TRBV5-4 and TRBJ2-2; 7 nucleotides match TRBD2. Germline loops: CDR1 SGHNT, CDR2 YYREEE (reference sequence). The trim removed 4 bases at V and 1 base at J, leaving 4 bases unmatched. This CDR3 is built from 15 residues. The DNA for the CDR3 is TGTGCCAGCAGCCGCCGGGGGGTGAACACCGGGGAGCTGTTTTTT. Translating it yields CASSRRGVNTGELFF.

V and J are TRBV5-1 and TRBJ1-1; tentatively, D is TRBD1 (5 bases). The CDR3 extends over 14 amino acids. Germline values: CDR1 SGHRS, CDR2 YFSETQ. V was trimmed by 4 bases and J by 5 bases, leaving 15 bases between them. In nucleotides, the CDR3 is TGCGCCAGCAGCGAACAGGACGCGGGGACTGAAGCTTTCTTT. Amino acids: CASSEQDAGTEAFF.

Here the CDR3 reads CASSLGLAGVAGELFF. CDR3 DNA: TGTGCCAGCAGCCTAGGACTAGCGGGAGTGGCCGGGGAGCTGTTTTTT. The chain carries TRBV7-2 and TRBJ2-2; 13 bases line up with TRBD2. Germline CDR1 and CDR2: SGHTA and FQGNSA. V gave up 5 bases and J gave up 6 bases; unmatched junction bases: 6. This CDR3 is 16 amino acids long. Using reference TRBV7-2 and TRBJ2-2 for the parts outside the CDR3, the full variable domain is GAGVSQSPSNKVTEKGKDVELRCDPISGHTALYWYRQSLGQGLEFLIYFQGNSAPDKSGLPSDRFSAERTGGSVSTLTIQRTQQEDSAVYLCASSLGLAGVAGELFFGEGSRLTVL.

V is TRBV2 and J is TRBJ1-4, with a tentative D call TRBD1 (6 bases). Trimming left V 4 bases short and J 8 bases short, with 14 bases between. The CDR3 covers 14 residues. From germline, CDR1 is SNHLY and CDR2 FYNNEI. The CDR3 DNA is TGTGCCAGCAGTGTAAACAGGGATAAGGAAAAACTGTTTTTT. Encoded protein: CASSVNRDKEKLFF.

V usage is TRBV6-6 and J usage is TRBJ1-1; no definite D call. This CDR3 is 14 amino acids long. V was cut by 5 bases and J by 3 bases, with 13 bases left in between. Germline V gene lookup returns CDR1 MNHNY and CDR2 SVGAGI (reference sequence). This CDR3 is CASSHPESYTEAFF. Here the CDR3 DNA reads TGTGCCAGCAGTCACCCCGAGTCGTACACTGAAGCTTTCTTT.

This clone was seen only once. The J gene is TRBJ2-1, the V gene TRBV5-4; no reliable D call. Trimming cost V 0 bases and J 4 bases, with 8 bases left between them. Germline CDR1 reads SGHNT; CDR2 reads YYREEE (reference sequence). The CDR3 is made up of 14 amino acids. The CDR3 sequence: CASSLVQMYNEQFF. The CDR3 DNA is TGTGCCAGCAGCTTGGTTCAGATGTACAATGAGCAGTTCTTC.

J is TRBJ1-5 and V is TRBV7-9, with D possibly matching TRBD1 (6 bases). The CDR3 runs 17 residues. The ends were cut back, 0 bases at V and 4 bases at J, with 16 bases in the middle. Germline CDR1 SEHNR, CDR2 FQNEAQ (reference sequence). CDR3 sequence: CASSLAQSGGGNQPQHF. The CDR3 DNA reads TGTGCCAGCAGCTTAGCGCAGTCTGGGGGCGGAAATCAGCCCCAGCATTTT.

CDR3 nucleotides: TGTGCCAGCAGCCAACCGGGACAGCATCAGCCCCAGCATTTT. Encoded protein: CASSQPGQHQPQHF. The rearrangement links TRBV28 to TRBJ1-5; the match to TRBD1 covers 7 bases. The CDR3 sequence is 14 residues long. With V trimmed by 6 bases and J by 5 bases, 7 bases remained unmatched. Germline V gene data show CDR1 as MDHEN and CDR2 as SYDVKM.

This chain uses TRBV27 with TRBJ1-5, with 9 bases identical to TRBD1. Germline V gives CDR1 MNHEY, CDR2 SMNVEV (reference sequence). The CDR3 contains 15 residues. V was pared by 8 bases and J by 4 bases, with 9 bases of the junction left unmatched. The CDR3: CASSTGQGVNQPQHF. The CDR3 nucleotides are TGTGCCAGCTCGACGGGACAGGGTGTAAATCAGCCCCAGCATTTT.

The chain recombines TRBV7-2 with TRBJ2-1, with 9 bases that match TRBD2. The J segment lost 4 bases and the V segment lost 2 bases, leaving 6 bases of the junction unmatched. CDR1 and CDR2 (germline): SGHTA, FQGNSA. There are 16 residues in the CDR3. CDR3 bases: TGTGCCAGCAGCTTAAGGGGCGGGGGGGCGTACAATGAGCAGTTCTTC. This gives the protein CASSLRGGGAYNEQFF. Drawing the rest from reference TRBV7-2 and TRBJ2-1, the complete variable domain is GAGVSQSPSNKVTEKGKDVELRCDPISGHTALYWYRQSLGQGLEFLIYFQGNSAPDKSGLPSDRFSAERTGGSVSTLTIQRTQQEDSAVYLCASSLRGGGAYNEQFFGPGTRLTVL.

The CDR3 coding sequence is TGTGCCAGTAGTAATACGGGACTGGGAGTCACTGAAGCTTTCTTT. It specifies CASSNTGLGVTEAFF. The rearrangement links TRBV19 to TRBJ1-1; D is perhaps TRBD1 (5 bases). Between the trimmed V and J ends, which lost 4 bases and 4 bases, there was a span of 16 bases. The CDR3 spans 15 residues. Germline assignment: CDR1 LNHDA and CDR2 SQIVND (reference sequence). Based on the CDR3 plus reference TRBV19 and TRBJ1-1, the full variable domain is DGGITQSPKYLFRKEGQNVTLSCEQNLNHDAMYWYRQDPGQGLRLIYYSQIVNDFQKGDIAEGYSVSREKKESFPLTVTSAQKNPTAFYLCASSNTGLGVTEAFFGQGTRLTVV.

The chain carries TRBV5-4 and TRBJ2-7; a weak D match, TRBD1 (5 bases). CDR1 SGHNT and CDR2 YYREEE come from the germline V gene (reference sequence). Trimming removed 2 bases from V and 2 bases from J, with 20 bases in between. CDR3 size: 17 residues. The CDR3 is CASSLRGGYRNPYEQYF. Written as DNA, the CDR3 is TGTGCCAGCAGCTTAAGGGGTGGGTACAGAAACCCCTACGAGCAGTACTTC. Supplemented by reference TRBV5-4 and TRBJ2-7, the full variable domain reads ETGVTQSPTHLIKTRGQQVTLRCSSQSGHNTVSWYQQALGQGPQFIFQYYREEENGRGNFPPRFSGLQFPNYSSELNVNALELDDSALYLCASSLRGGYRNPYEQYFGPGTRLTVT.

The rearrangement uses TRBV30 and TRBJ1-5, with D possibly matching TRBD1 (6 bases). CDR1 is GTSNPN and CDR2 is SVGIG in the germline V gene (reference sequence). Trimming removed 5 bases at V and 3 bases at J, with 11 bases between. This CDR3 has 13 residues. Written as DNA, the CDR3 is TGTGCCTGGTCCCGGGACACCAATCAGCCCCAGCATTTT. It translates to CAWSRDTNQPQHF.

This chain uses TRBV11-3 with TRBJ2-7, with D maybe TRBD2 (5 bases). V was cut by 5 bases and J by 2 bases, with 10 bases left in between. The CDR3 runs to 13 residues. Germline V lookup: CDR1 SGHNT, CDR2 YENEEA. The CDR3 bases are TGTGCCAGCAGCGGGAACGGGACCTACGAGCAGTACTTC. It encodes CASSGNGTYEQYF.

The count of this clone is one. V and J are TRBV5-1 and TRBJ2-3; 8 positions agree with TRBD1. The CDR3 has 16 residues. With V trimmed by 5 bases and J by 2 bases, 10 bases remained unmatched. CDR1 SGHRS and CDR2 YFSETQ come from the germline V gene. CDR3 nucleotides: TGCGCCAGCAGAACAACAGGGGGGCGTCTCACAGATACGCAGTATTTT. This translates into CASRTTGGRLTDTQYF.